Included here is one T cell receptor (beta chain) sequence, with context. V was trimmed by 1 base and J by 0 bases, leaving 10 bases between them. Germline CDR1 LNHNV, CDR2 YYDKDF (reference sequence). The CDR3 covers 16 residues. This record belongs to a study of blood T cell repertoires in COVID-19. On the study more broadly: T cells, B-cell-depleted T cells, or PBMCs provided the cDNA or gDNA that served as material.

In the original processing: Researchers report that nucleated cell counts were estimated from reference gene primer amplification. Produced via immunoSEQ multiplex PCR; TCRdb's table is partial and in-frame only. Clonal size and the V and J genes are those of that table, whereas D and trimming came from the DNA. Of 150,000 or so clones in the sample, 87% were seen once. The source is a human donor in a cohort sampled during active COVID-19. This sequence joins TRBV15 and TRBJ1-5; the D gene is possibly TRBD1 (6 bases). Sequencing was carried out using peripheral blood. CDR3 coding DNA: TGTGCCACCAGCAGAGGACAGGTCGATAGCAATCAGCCCCAGCATTTT. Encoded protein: CATSRGQVDSNQPQHF.